What follows describes a single T cell receptor beta chain. Its matching antigen is unknown. This record comes from a study of T cells after yellow fever vaccination. General study points: Abundant clonotypes from the bulk population could have been carried over as contaminants into FACS-sorted repertoires. Clones from primary vaccination mostly reappeared after the booster (roughly 97% CD4, over 85% CD8).

Germline V gene data show CDR1 as SQVTM and CDR2 as ANQGSEA. V shed 6 bases and J shed 2 bases, with 14 bases lying between them. The CDR3 is 14 amino acids. TCRdb reprocessed the 5' RACE reads with MiXCR, giving one entry per CDR3 protein. The data contain hundreds of thousands of distinct CDR3 sequences, about 9.9% of them singletons. Sequencing used PBMCs, obtained on the day of the first yellow fever vaccination. This TCR was recovered from a man aged 18 to 35 who received the YFV17D yellow fever vaccine. The chain links TRBV29-1 to TRBJ1-5; D uncertain. CDR3 nucleotides: TGCAGCGTCGCTGACGGTCTAGGCAATCAGCCCCAGCATTTT. Translation gives CSVADGLGNQPQHF.